The source of this TCR beta chain is a study of blood T cell repertoires in COVID-19. The method was immunoSEQ multiplex PCR; TCRdb's version includes in-frame clones alone and lacks a portion of them. The table has 450,000 or so clones, about 91% seen once. Trimming pared 0 bases from V and 0 bases from J, leaving 7 bases between. Per the germline V gene, CDR1 is SGHKS and CDR2 is YYEKEE (reference sequence). The CDR3 runs to 15 residues. This TCR was sampled from a young man with COVID-19, enrolled during active disease. The source material was peripheral blood. This sequence joins TRBV5-5 and TRBJ1-3, with D unclear. CDR3 residues: CASSLGRSSGNTIYF. The CDR3 coding sequence is TGTGCCAGCAGCTTGGGGCGGAGCTCTGGAAACACCATATATTTT.